Ten or more counts support the clone carrying this T cell receptor (beta chain). Only in-frame clones appear in the TCRdb table, and some are missing; sequencing was by immunoSEQ multiplex PCR. The sample carries approximately 9,700 clones, 24% recorded once. This CDR3 is 15 amino acids long. Germline CDR1 is MNHEY and CDR2 is SMNVEV (reference sequence). Trimming at V came to 6 bases and at J to 3 bases, leaving 7 bases not matched to a gene. Noted treatment: randomized to nivolumab then ipilimumab (arm A) or the reverse (arm B). The record originates from a study of sequential checkpoint blockade in melanoma.

This clonotype was sampled from a human donor with melanoma. The rearrangement uses TRBV27 and TRBJ2-7; 11 bases map to TRBD2. Specimen: tumor tissue (inferred from file names), collected from a patient given nivolumab and ipilimumab in sequence. For the CDR3, the DNA is TGTGCCAGCAGATCTGGACTAGCGGGCCTCTACGAGCAGTACTTC. Residues: CASRSGLAGLYEQYF.